The sequence of this TCR beta chain was determined in a study of vaccination effects on CD4 cells after COVID-19. Study-wide context: Vaccination of participants consisted of two doses of either the BNT162b2 or mRNA-1273 vaccine.

Some clones are missing from TCRdb's copy, which holds only in-frame ones; the method was immunoSEQ multiplex PCR. The sample has about 27,000 clones, roughly two thirds seen once; the top ten hold more than 9%. Findings and caveats of the study: Convalescent patients were scarce, and early post-infection timepoints were absent. Marked clonal contraction of infection- and vaccine-induced clones was seen late after vaccination.

With the ViraFEST assay, the study expanded antigen-specific CD4+ T cells using viral peptide pools, then sequenced them. Subsequent to less than 13 days of culture, CD4+ T cells were isolated. Negative nucleocapsid antibody tests before and after vaccination confirmed no previous SARS-CoV-2 infection. Days 3 and 7 saw half the medium replaced with IL-2 medium. V gave up 4 bases and J gave up 5 bases; unmatched junction bases: 8. CDR1 is WNHNN and CDR2 is SYGVQD in the germline V gene (reference sequence). The CDR3 contains 14 residues. In the case of this clone: What it recognizes is unknown.

This chain connects TRBV10-1 to TRBJ2-7; 7 nucleotides agree with TRBD1. The source of this sequence is a human donor who received a COVID-19 vaccine. Material: CD4+ T cells from PBMCs cultured with SARS-CoV-2 spike peptides, obtained before COVID-19 vaccination. The chain's CDR3 is CASSATDRSDEQYF. In DNA form, the CDR3 reads TGCGCCAGCAGTGCTACGGACAGGAGCGACGAGCAGTACTTC.